Presented here are 14 T cell receptor beta chains from one specimen sequenced in a study of T cell responses to AZD1222 COVID-19 vaccine. The table came from immunoSEQ multiplex PCR; TCRdb's copy has only in-frame clones and leaves some out. The repertoire has tens of thousands of clones, about nine tenths of them found once; the top ten carry 2.5% to 3%. The source material was peripheral blood, sampled on day 0 of MenACWY control vaccination. All receptors derive from an adult in good health.

The genes are TRBV30 and TRBJ2-5; 9 positions match TRBD1. Germline values: CDR1 GTSNPN, CDR2 SVGIG (reference sequence). The ends lost 0 bases at V and 5 bases at J; junction bases unmatched: 10. The CDR3 extends over 16 amino acids. This CDR3 reads CAWSVITGGPRETQYF. The CDR3, as DNA: TGTGCCTGGAGTGTAATTACAGGGGGCCCACGGGAGACCCAGTACTTC.

This rearrangement joins TRBV3-1 (or the pseudogene TRBV3-2) to TRBJ1-5, with TRBD1 matching 11 bases. V shed 7 bases and J 6 bases; nucleotides not matched to a gene: 11. This CDR3 is built from 16 residues. Germline assignment: CDR1 LGHDT and CDR2 YNNKEL (reference sequence). This chain's CDR3 is CASNFPGQGVCQPQHF. The CDR3 nucleotides read TGTGCCAGCAACTTTCCGGGACAGGGGGTATGTCAGCCCCAGCATTTT.

The CDR3 reads CASSLGVRPSYEQYF. The CDR3 DNA sequence: TGTGCCAGCAGCTTAGGGGTCAGACCCTCCTACGAGCAGTACTTC. V gene TRBV11-3 combines with J gene TRBJ2-7; D is uncertain. The germline CDR1 and CDR2 sequences are SGHNT and YENEEA. The germline V and J ends were trimmed by 1 base and 0 bases, with 10 bases remaining between them. The CDR3 covers 15 residues. The entire variable domain, with the rest obtained from reference TRBV11-3 and TRBJ2-7, is as follows: EAGVVQSPRYKIIEKKQPVAFWCNPISGHNTLYWYLQNLGQGPELLIRYENEEAVDDSQLPKDRFSAERLKGVDSTLKIQPAELGDSAVYLCASSLGVRPSYEQYFGPGTRLTVT.

The J gene is TRBJ2-5, the V gene TRBV2, with D perhaps matching TRBD1 (6 bases). Germline V gene data show CDR1 as SNHLY and CDR2 as FYNNEI. The CDR3 is 15 residues long. V lost 6 bases and J lost 5, with 19 bases in between. The CDR3 reads CASSGQGQGSETQYF. CDR3 DNA sequence: TGTGCCAGCAGCGGCCAAGGGCAGGGGTCGGAGACCCAGTACTTC.

The V and J genes are TRBV5-8 and TRBJ2-7; TRBD2 is a possible D gene (6 bases). Germline values: CDR1 SGHTS, CDR2 YDEGEE. This CDR3 contains 16 residues. Trimming removed 7 bases from V and 0 bases from J, with 20 bases in between. The CDR3 spells CASPNTPGVSSYEQYF. CDR3 in DNA: TGTGCCAGCCCCAATACACCGGGGGTCAGCTCCTACGAGCAGTACTTC.

The rearrangement uses TRBV4-3 and TRBJ2-5; D unresolved. The CDR3 spans 17 residues. The germline CDR1 and CDR2 sequences are LGHNA and YSLEER. The V end was cut by 1 base, the J end by 3 bases, with 18 bases between. The CDR3 spells CASSQAQETPSKETQYF. DNA of the CDR3: TGCGCCAGCAGCCAAGCTCAGGAGACACCATCCAAAGAGACCCAGTACTTC.

CDR3 sequence reads: CASSSGSSPLHF. The CDR3 DNA is TGTGCCAGCAGTTCGGGTAGTTCACCCCTCCACTTT. The chain combines TRBV6-6 with TRBJ1-6; D unclear. V was shortened by 4 bases and J by 9 bases, with 7 bases between the two germline ends. Germline V CDR1 and CDR2: MNHNY, SVGAGI (reference sequence). The CDR3 totals 12 residues.

This chain links TRBV5-1 with TRBJ1-5; 12 positions match TRBD1. CDR1 SGHRS and CDR2 YFSETQ come from the germline V gene. Germline trimming cut 2 bases from V and 5 bases from J; bases unmatched to any gene: 2. This CDR3 comprises 15 residues. The CDR3 nucleotides are TGCGCCAGCAGCTTCGGGACAGGGGGCGATCAGCCCCAGCATTTT. It codes for CASSFGTGGDQPQHF.

This clone occurred a few times. This chain connects TRBV6-2 or TRBV6-3 to TRBJ1-5; 8 nucleotides agree with TRBD1. This CDR3 has 14 amino acids. The germline gives CDR1 MNHEY, CDR2 SVGEGT. V shed 5 bases and J 5 bases; nucleotides not matched to a gene: 5. The CDR3 spells CASSTQGADQPQHF. CDR3 nucleotide sequence: TGTGCCAGCAGTACTCAGGGGGCTGATCAGCCCCAGCATTTT.

The J gene is TRBJ1-1, the V gene TRBV27; a weak D match, TRBD1 (5 bases). Trimming took off 2 bases at V and 1 base at J, with 11 bases between the two ends. Germline CDR1 is MNHEY and CDR2 is SMNVEV (reference sequence). The CDR3 runs 15 residues. The CDR3 DNA reads as TGTGCCAGCAGTTTAGGGACGCCTCCGAACACTGAAGCTTTCTTT. Encoded protein: CASSLGTPPNTEAFF.

To note about this clone: This CDR3 fails to terminate in the conserved phenylalanine or tryptophan, so it likely reflects a read error. It is unclear where the CDR3 begins or ends on the DNA, so no DNA is shown, and the CDR3 is as TCRdb lists it. The V and J genes are TRBV27 and TRBJ2-7; the table's D call TRBD2 went unverified against the DNA. CDR1 and CDR2 (germline): MNHEY, SMNVEV (reference sequence). The CDR3 is made up of 13 amino acids, end residues included. The CDR3 protein is CASSLSELAGSQP.

The rearrangement uses TRBV7-2 and TRBJ2-7; D perhaps matches TRBD1 (6 bases). The germline V gene encodes CDR1 SGHTA and CDR2 FQGNSA. CDR3 length equals 14 residues. The V and J ends lost 0 bases and 3 bases respectively, with 9 bases between them. CDR3 amino acids: CASSLASGDYEQYF. The CDR3 bases are TGTGCCAGCAGCTTAGCCTCAGGGGACTACGAGCAGTACTTC. Full variable domain (rest looked up from reference TRBV7-2 and TRBJ2-7): GAGVSQSPSNKVTEKGKDVELRCDPISGHTALYWYRQSLGQGLEFLIYFQGNSAPDKSGLPSDRFSAERTGGSVSTLTIQRTQQEDSAVYLCASSLASGDYEQYFGPGTRLTVT.

The chain combines TRBV27 with TRBJ2-3, with TRBD2 matching over 8 bases. This CDR3 region has 15 residues. Looked up from germline, CDR1 is MNHEY and CDR2 is SMNVEV (reference sequence). J was trimmed by 1 base and V by 6 bases; bases with no gene match: 6. The CDR3 DNA is TGTGCCAGCAGGCTCCCGGGGGGGGGCACAGATACGCAGTATTTT. Translated, it gives CASRLPGGGTDTQYF.

As to this clone: The sample has other DNA sequences that encode this CDR3 too. The chain combines TRBV30 with TRBJ1-3, with D uncertain. The CDR3 has 11 amino acids. Germline assignment: CDR1 GTSNPN and CDR2 SVGIG (reference sequence). The CDR3 DNA sequence: TGTGCTGGTAGCTCTGGAAACACCATATATTTT. Translation gives CAGSSGNTIYF.